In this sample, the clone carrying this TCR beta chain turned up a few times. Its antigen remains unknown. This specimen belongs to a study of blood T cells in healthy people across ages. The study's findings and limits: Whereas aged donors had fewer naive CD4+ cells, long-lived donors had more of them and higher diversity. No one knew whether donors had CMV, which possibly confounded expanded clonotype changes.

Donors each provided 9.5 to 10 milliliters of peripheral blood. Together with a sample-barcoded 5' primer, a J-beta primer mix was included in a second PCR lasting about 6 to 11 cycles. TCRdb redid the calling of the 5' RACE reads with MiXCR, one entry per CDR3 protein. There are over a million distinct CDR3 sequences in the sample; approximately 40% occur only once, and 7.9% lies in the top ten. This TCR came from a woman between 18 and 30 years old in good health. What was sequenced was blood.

The CDR3 sequence: CAIRTGGLAGGDEQYF. For the CDR3, the DNA is TGTGCCATCAGGACCGGGGGACTAGCGGGAGGAGACGAGCAGTACTTC. The genes are TRBV10-3 and TRBJ2-7; 15 nucleotides agree with TRBD2. The CDR3 consists of 16 residues. Germline CDR1 ENHRY, CDR2 SYGVKD. J gave up 5 bases and V 6 bases, and 8 bases lay outside the gene matches.